The T cell receptor (beta chain) under discussion was sequenced for a study of blood T cells in healthy people across ages. Study as a whole: Template switching recovered approximately one barcoded beta molecule for every two T cells. Study-wide results and limits: Getting older went along with TCR beta diversity per million T cells dropping roughly linearly.

This clonotype has at least ten counts. As yet, its antigen is unknown. CDR3 size: 15 residues. Germline values: CDR1 SGDLS, CDR2 YYNGEE. Trimming cost V 3 bases and J 8 bases, with 15 bases left between them. Using a J-beta primer mix together with a sample-barcoded 5' primer, a second PCR was run for roughly 6 to 12 cycles. Tags on each cDNA molecule came from a template-switch adaptor with 12 random nucleotides. TCRdb reprocessed the 5' RACE reads via MiXCR and lists one record per CDR3 protein. The sample has fewer than 1,200,000 distinct CDR3 sequences; roughly a quarter are singletons. These data are also associated with another study on T cells of mothers and their children.

Sequenced sample: blood. The chain combines TRBV9 with TRBJ1-6; no definite D call. This TCR was recovered from a girl aged 2 to 9 in good health. CDR3 DNA: TGTGCCAGCAGCGAAGACGGATTAGGCGATTCACCCCTCCACTTT. It is translated as CASSEDGLGDSPLHF.